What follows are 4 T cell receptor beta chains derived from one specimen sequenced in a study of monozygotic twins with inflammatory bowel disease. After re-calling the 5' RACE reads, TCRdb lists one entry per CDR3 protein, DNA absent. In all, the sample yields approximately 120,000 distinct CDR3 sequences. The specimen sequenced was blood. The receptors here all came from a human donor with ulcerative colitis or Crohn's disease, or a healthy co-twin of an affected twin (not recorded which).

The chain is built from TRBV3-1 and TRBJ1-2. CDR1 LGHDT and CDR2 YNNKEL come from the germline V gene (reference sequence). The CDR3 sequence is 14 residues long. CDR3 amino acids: CASSQWMAPGGYTF. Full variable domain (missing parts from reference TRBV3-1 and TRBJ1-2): DTAVSQTPKYLVTQMGNDKSIKCEQNLGHDTMYWYKQDSKKFLKIMFSYNNKELIINETVPNRFSPKSPDKAHLNLHINSLELGDSAVYFCASSQWMAPGGYTFGSGTRLTVV.

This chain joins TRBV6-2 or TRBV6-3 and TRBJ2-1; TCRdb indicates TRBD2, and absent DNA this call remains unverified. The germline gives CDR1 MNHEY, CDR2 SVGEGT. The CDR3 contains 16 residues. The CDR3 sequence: CASSTGLAGGLQEQFF.

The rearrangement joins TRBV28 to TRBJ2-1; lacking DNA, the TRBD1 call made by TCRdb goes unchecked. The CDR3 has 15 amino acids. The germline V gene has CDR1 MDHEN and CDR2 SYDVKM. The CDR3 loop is CASSLRQDTYNEQFF.

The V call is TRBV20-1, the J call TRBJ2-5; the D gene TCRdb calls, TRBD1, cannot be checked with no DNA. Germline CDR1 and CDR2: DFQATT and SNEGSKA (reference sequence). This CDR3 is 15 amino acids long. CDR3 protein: CSARGTGGAQETQYF.